The 21 T cell receptor beta chains reported below all come from one sample, sequenced in a study of beta chain features in type 1 diabetes. The sequenced template was cDNA made from the entire isolated RNA. Assay: immunoSEQ multiplex PCR; the TCRdb copy retains only in-frame clones and omits some. The table records over 120,000 clones, 10% of them present only once. The sequencing sample was made of naive CD4+ T cells from blood. These receptors were collected from a man between 18 and 29 years old in good health.

In its sample, this clone was seen a few times. In DNA form, the CDR3 reads TGTGCCAGCTCACCACGGGAGATTCTCTCTGGGGCCAACGTCCTGACTTTC. It translates to CASSPREILSGANVLTF. This chain joins TRBV18 and TRBJ2-6; D perhaps matches TRBD2 (5 bases). This CDR3 region has 17 residues. V was pared by 1 base and J by 0 bases, with 10 bases between. Germline CDR1 and CDR2: KGHSH and LQKENI.

This clone was counted only a few times. The chain uses TRBV7-3 and TRBJ2-5; 13 bases match TRBD2. V lost 5 bases, J lost 4 bases, and 10 bases stayed unmatched. Germline loops: CDR1 SGHTA, CDR2 FQGTGA. The CDR3 sequence is 17 residues long. CDR3 nucleotide sequence: TGTGCCAGCAGCCTCGGGACTAGCGGGGTGGAGGGAGAGACCCAGTACTTC. The encoded protein is CASSLGTSGVEGETQYF.

This clone appeared a few times. The rearrangement joins TRBV18 to TRBJ1-2; TRBD1 might be the D (5 bases). Germline values: CDR1 KGHSH, CDR2 LQKENI. Trimming shortened V by 4 bases and J by 3 bases, and 12 bases separated the two germline ends. The CDR3 runs to 14 residues. The DNA for the CDR3 is TGTGCCAGCTCACTATCACAGGTTGACTATGGCTACACCTTC. It translates to CASSLSQVDYGYTF.

This clone showed up just a few times. The chain joins TRBV29-1 to TRBJ2-1, with 10 bases lining up with TRBD2. The CDR3 consists of 14 residues. Germline CDR1 SQVTM, CDR2 ANQGSEA. The trim removed 6 bases at V and 4 bases at J, leaving 6 bases unmatched. CDR3 sequence reads: CSVRTSGAYNEQFF. As DNA, the CDR3 is TGCAGCGTGAGAACTAGCGGGGCATACAATGAGCAGTTCTTC.

This chain joins TRBV19 and TRBJ2-5; no definite D call. CDR3 size: 13 residues. Germline V gene data show CDR1 as LNHDA and CDR2 as SQIVND (reference sequence). V was clipped by 5 bases and J by 5 bases, with 12 bases between them. Here the CDR3 DNA reads TGTGCCAGTAGTGAGCGAAGGCTGGAGACCCAGTACTTC. As protein: CASSERRLETQYF.

This clone turned up a few times. The CDR3 here is CASRNPGQMGGYTF. In nucleotides, the CDR3 is TGTGCCAGCAGGAACCCGGGACAAATGGGCGGCTACACCTTC. The chain couples TRBV6-1 to TRBJ1-2; D might be TRBD1 (6 bases). Trimming pared 6 bases from V and 8 bases from J, leaving 19 bases between. Germline lookup yields CDR1 MNHNS and CDR2 SASEGT. CDR3 length equals 14 residues.

This chain connects TRBV30 to TRBJ2-5, with 10 bases aligning to TRBD2. The CDR3 spans 17 residues. V was clipped by 1 base and J by 1 base; unmatched bases: 9. Germline assignment: CDR1 GTSNPN and CDR2 SVGIG (reference sequence). The CDR3 DNA reads as TGTGCCTGGAGTGGCCTGAGAGCGGGGGGGACCCAAGAGACCCAGTACTTC. Translated, it gives CAWSGLRAGGTQETQYF.

This clone was seen only a few times. The gene calls are TRBV7-2 and TRBJ2-2; possibly TRBD2 for D (5 bases). Germline V gene data show CDR1 as SGHTA and CDR2 as FQGNSA. Trimming cost V 4 bases and J 0 bases, with 12 bases left between them. The CDR3 length is 16 residues. The CDR3 DNA follows: TGTGCCAGCAGCTCCGCTAGCAGACCGAACACCGGGGAGCTGTTTTTT. Translated, it gives CASSSASRPNTGELFF.

This clone was recorded a few times. This rearrangement joins TRBV18 to TRBJ1-1; D remains unclear. Deletions cut 3 bases from V and 2 bases from J, with 10 bases between. In germline, CDR1 is KGHSH, CDR2 LQKENI. CDR3 length: 14 residues. The CDR3 is CASSPQSANTEAFF. In DNA form, the CDR3 reads TGTGCCAGCTCACCGCAGTCCGCTAACACTGAAGCTTTCTTT.

The rearrangement uses TRBV7-3 and TRBJ2-3, with TRBD2 identical over 7 bases. Germline-derived CDR1 and CDR2 are SGHTA and FQGTGA. Germline trimming cut 7 bases from V and 4 bases from J; bases unmatched to any gene: 5. The length of the CDR3 is 13 residues. In nucleotides, the CDR3 is TGTGCCAGCAAGGGCGGGGGTCCAGATACGCAGTATTTT. It is translated as CASKGGGPDTQYF. The full variable domain, completed using reference TRBV7-3 and TRBJ2-3, is GAGVSQTPSNKVTEKGKYVELRCDPISGHTALYWYRQSLGQGPEFLIYFQGTGAADDSGLPNDRFFAVRPEGSVSTLKIQRTERGDSAVYLCASKGGGPDTQYFGPGTRLTVL.

The chain couples TRBV2 to TRBJ2-1, with 7 bases identical to TRBD2. This CDR3 has 15 amino acids. The germline gives CDR1 SNHLY, CDR2 FYNNEI. With V trimmed by 6 bases and J by 1 base, 6 bases remained unmatched. Written as DNA, the CDR3 is TGTGCCAGCAGGAGCCCGGGGGGTTCCTACAATGAGCAGTTCTTC. The encoded protein is CASRSPGGSYNEQFF.

The CDR3 DNA is TGTGCCAGCAGCCAAGATCTCGTTAATTCACCCCTCCACTTT. Its protein is CASSQDLVNSPLHF. J is TRBJ1-6 and V is TRBV4-2; D remains ambiguous. The CDR3 spans 14 residues. Germline lookup yields CDR1 LGHNA and CDR2 YNFKEQ. V was clipped by 0 bases and J by 6 bases, with 6 bases between them.

This clone was picked up a small number of times. The chain couples TRBV6-5 to TRBJ2-7; 9 bases line up with TRBD1. The CDR3 is 15 residues long. Germline CDR1 and CDR2: MNHEY and SVGAGI. Losses at the gene ends were 6 bases for V and 4 bases for J; bases not matched to a gene: 10. For the CDR3, the DNA is TGTGCCAGCAGGTTATGGACAGGGGAACTGTACGAGCAGTACTTC. Protein sequence: CASRLWTGELYEQYF.

The chain combines TRBV9 with TRBJ2-3, with D possibly being TRBD2 (7 bases). This CDR3 is 20 amino acids long. V was clipped by 3 bases and J by 4 bases, with 30 bases between them. Germline V CDR1 and CDR2: SGDLS, YYNGEE. CDR3 in amino acids: CASSAGPGVGGPGGSDTQYF. The CDR3 DNA is TGTGCCAGCAGCGCAGGCCCCGGGGTGGGGGGGCCAGGTGGTTCAGATACGCAGTATTTT.

The chain combines TRBV6-1 with TRBJ1-2; maybe TRBD1 (5 bases). This CDR3 comprises 15 residues. Germline V CDR1 and CDR2: MNHNS, SASEGT. Trimming removed 2 bases at V and 5 bases at J, with 15 bases between. The CDR3 loop reads CASSESSGTPYGYTF. The CDR3 nucleotides are TGTGCCAGCAGTGAATCAAGCGGGACGCCTTATGGCTACACCTTC.

This clone came up a few times. The chain is built from TRBV10-3 and TRBJ2-3; no firm D call. This CDR3 has 15 residues. V was clipped by 6 bases and J by 0 bases, with 13 bases between them. CDR1 is ENHRY, CDR2 SYGVKD, per germline. CDR3 in DNA: TGTGCCATCAGAAGCAGTTTGACTAGCACAGATACGCAGTATTTT. It is translated as CAIRSSLTSTDTQYF.

This clone was seen only a few times. The chain is built from TRBV7-2 and TRBJ2-1; 7 positions agree with TRBD2. V gave up 7 bases and J gave up 4 bases; unmatched junction bases: 10. Germline CDR1 is SGHTA and CDR2 is FQGNSA. This CDR3 contains 15 residues. CDR3 DNA sequence: TGTGCCAGCACCCCGGCCGCTAGCGGATACAATGAGCAGTTCTTC. As protein: CASTPAASGYNEQFF.

The V gene is TRBV5-1, the J gene TRBJ2-7; 7 nucleotides agree with TRBD1. CDR3 length equals 14 residues. V shed 4 bases, J shed 6 bases, and the junction held 10 bases outside the gene matches. In germline, CDR1 is SGHRS, CDR2 YFSETQ. The CDR3 coding sequence is TGCGCCAGCAGCAAGACAGGGTTAAGCTTCGAGCAGTACTTC. It is translated as CASSKTGLSFEQYF.

Only a few counts were recorded for this clone. This rearrangement joins TRBV5-1 to TRBJ2-7, with D possibly being TRBD2 (5 bases). The V gene's germline CDR1 is SGHRS and CDR2 YFSETQ. The CDR3 extends over 14 amino acids. V gave up 4 bases and J gave up 6 bases, with 17 bases separating them. Written as DNA, the CDR3 is TGCGCCAGCAGCCCTAATACGGACTGGCCCGAGCAGTACTTC. This sequence encodes CASSPNTDWPEQYF.

V gene TRBV7-6 combines with J gene TRBJ2-1; 8 nucleotides agree with TRBD1. The CDR3 consists of 16 residues. CDR1 is SGHVS and CDR2 is FNYEAQ in the germline V gene. The trim removed 3 bases at V and 2 bases at J, leaving 6 bases unmatched. The CDR3 is CASSLQDRAAYNEQFF. DNA for the CDR3: TGTGCCAGCAGCTTGCAGGACAGGGCGGCCTACAATGAGCAGTTCTTC.

The gene calls are TRBV10-3 and TRBJ2-5; no firm D call. Looked up from germline, CDR1 is ENHRY and CDR2 is SYGVKD. This CDR3 has 13 amino acids. V gave up 10 bases and J gave up 5 bases, with 17 bases separating them. This CDR3 is CATATEKAETQYF. DNA for the CDR3: TGTGCCACCGCCACTGAGAAAGCGGAGACCCAGTACTTC.